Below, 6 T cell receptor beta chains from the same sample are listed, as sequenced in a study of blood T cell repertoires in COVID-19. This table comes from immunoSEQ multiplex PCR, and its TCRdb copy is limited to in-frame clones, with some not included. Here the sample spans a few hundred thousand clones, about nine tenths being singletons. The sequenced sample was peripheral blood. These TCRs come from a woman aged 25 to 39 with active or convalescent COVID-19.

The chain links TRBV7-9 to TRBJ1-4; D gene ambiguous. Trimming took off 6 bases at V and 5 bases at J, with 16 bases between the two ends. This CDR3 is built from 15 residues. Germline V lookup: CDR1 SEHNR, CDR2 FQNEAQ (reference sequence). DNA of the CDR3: TGTGCCAGCAGTGAGAGGGCTACGATCAATGAAAAACTGTTTTTT. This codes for CASSERATINEKLFF.

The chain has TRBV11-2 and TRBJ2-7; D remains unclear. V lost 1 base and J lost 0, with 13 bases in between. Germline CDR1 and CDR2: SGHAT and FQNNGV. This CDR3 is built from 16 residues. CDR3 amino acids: CASSLGSALSSYEQYF. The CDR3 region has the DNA TGTGCCAGCAGCTTAGGTTCAGCGCTGAGCTCCTACGAGCAGTACTTC.

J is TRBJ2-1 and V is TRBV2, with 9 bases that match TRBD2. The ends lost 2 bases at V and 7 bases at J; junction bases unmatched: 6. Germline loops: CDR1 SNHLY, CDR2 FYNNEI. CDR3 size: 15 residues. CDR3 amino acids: CASSESGGSQNEQFF. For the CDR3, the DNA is TGTGCCAGCAGTGAAAGCGGGGGGTCCCAGAATGAGCAGTTCTTC.

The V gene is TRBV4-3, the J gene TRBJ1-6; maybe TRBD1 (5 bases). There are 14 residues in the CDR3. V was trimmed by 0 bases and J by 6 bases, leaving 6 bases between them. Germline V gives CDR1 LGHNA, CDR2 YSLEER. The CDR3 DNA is TGCGCCAGCAGCCAAGAGCAGGGTAATTCACCCCTCCACTTT. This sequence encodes CASSQEQGNSPLHF.

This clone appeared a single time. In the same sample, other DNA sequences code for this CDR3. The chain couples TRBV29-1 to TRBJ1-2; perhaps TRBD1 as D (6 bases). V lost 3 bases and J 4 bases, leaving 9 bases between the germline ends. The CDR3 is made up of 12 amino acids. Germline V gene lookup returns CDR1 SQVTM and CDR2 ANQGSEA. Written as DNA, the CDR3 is TGCAGCGTTGATCGAGGGGGCTATGGCTACACCTTC. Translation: CSVDRGGYGYTF.

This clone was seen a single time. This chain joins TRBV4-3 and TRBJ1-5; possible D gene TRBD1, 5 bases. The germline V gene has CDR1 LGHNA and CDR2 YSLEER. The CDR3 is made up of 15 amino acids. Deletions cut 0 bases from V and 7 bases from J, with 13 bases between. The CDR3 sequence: CASSQDPGRDQPQHF. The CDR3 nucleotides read TGCGCCAGCAGCCAAGATCCAGGGAGGGACCAGCCCCAGCATTTT.